Shown below are 22 T cell receptor beta chains from a single sample sequenced in a study of blood T cells in healthy people across ages (dated by TCRdb to the mid-2010s). Library construction relied on 5' RACE. The sequencing machine was an Illumina HiSeq 2500. A second PCR of about 7 to 12 cycles was run with a J-beta primer mix and a sample-barcoded 5' primer. TCRdb trimmed the raw reads at Q25, called clones with MiXCR and kept productive beta chains. Records with the same CDR3 protein are collapsed into one entry carrying the most frequent genes and DNA. This sample has some 900,000 distinct CDR3 sequences in its table, and roughly 52% of those were observed once. Of the sample, 13% is held by the ten largest clones. Sequencing was done on a sample of blood. The receptors were sampled from a man between 25 and 39 years old in good health.

This clonotype was recorded at least ten times. The V and J genes are TRBV4-3 and TRBJ2-5, with a weak D call TRBD1 (5 bases). V shed 4 bases and J shed 2 bases, with 14 bases lying between them. The CDR3 has 15 amino acids. Germline V CDR1 and CDR2: LGHNA, YSLEER. CDR3 sequence reads: CASSRFQGSQETQYF. For the CDR3, the DNA is TGCGCCAGCAGCCGTTTTCAGGGCAGTCAAGAGACCCAGTACTTC.

The rearrangement joins TRBV20-1 to TRBJ2-7; D may be TRBD1 or TRBD2 (5 bases each). The V gene's germline CDR1 is DFQATT and CDR2 SNEGSKA (reference sequence). This CDR3 comprises 13 residues. CDR3 sequence reads: CSTRDARAYEQYF. The CDR3 nucleotides read TGCAGCACCCGGGACGCCAGGGCCTACGAGCAGTACTTC.

This clonotype has a handful of counts. The genes are TRBV5-1 and TRBJ1-2; D unresolved. Trimming stripped 4 bases from V and 0 bases from J, with 7 bases between. CDR3 length equals 13 residues. Germline CDR1 SGHRS, CDR2 YFSETQ. The CDR3 loop reads CASSQSTNYGYTF. Written as DNA, the CDR3 is TGCGCCAGCAGCCAGTCTACTAACTATGGCTACACCTTC.

Only a few counts were recorded for this clonotype. This chain uses TRBV3-1 with TRBJ1-5; TRBD1 might be the D (6 bases). CDR1 and CDR2 from the germline V gene are LGHDT and YNNKEL (reference sequence). This CDR3 is built from 15 residues. The V and J ends lost 0 bases and 7 bases respectively, with 13 bases between them. CDR3 bases: TGTGCCAGCAGCCAAGATACGACAGGTAGGCAGCCCCAGCATTTT. Translated: CASSQDTTGRQPQHF.

On this clonotype: A much larger clone sits a single nucleotide away, making a read error possible. The chain joins TRBV2 to TRBJ1-4; no firm D call. This CDR3 is built from 11 residues. Per the germline V gene, CDR1 is SNHLY and CDR2 is FYNNEI. The CDR3 nucleotides read TGTGCCAGCCAGATTCGTGAAGAACTGTTTTTT. Its protein is CASQIREELFF.

V usage is TRBV12-3 or TRBV12-4 and J usage is TRBJ1-2, with no clear D. Trimming took 3 bases from V and 7 from J, leaving 15 bases between them. The CDR3 runs 14 residues. The CDR3 region is CASSFGERDGGYTF. The CDR3 nucleotides are TGTGCCAGCAGTTTCGGGGAACGAGACGGTGGCTACACCTTC.

The V call is TRBV30, the J call TRBJ2-5, with 8 nucleotides matching TRBD1. With V trimmed by 1 base and J by 1 base, 5 bases remained unmatched. This CDR3 spans 15 amino acids. Germline CDR1 and CDR2: GTSNPN and SVGIG (reference sequence). CDR3 bases: TGTGCCTGGAGTGCAGGGGGCCTCCTCCAAGAGACCCAGTACTTC. It encodes CAWSAGGLLQETQYF.

The chain joins TRBV30 to TRBJ2-2, with D uncertain. Trimming removed 0 bases from V and 4 bases from J, with 12 bases in between. This CDR3 has 15 amino acids. The germline gives CDR1 GTSNPN, CDR2 SVGIG (reference sequence). CDR3 in amino acids: CAWSVLKHLTGELFF. The CDR3 DNA reads as TGTGCCTGGAGTGTACTAAAACATCTCACCGGGGAGCTGTTTTTT.

This clonotype came up a few times. This chain joins TRBV5-1 and TRBJ2-7, with D hard to call. The V and J ends lost 1 base and 3 bases respectively, with 8 bases between them. Germline CDR1 is SGHRS and CDR2 is YFSETQ. CDR3 size: 13 residues. The DNA for the CDR3 is TGCGCCAGCAGCTTGAGTTTTAACTACGAGCAGTACTTC. As protein: CASSLSFNYEQYF.

This chain uses TRBV4-2 with TRBJ2-1, with D maybe TRBD2 (7 bases). Trimming pared 4 bases from V and 8 bases from J, leaving 18 bases between. The CDR3 sequence is 15 residues long. Germline V gene lookup returns CDR1 LGHNA and CDR2 YNFKEQ. The CDR3 sequence is CASSRSGGAVDEQFF. The DNA of the CDR3 is TGTGCCAGCAGCCGTTCTGGGGGGGCCGTAGATGAGCAGTTCTTC.

This chain links TRBV7-9 with TRBJ1-2; D is possibly TRBD1 (6 bases). V shed 7 bases and J shed 7 bases, with 16 bases lying between them. The CDR3 length is 13 residues. Germline V CDR1 and CDR2: SEHNR, FQNEAQ (reference sequence). The CDR3 DNA follows: TGTGCCAGCACCCTAGACAGGAAGTGTGGCTACACCTTC. Translated: CASTLDRKCGYTF. The full variable domain, its missing parts supplied by reference TRBV7-9 and TRBJ1-2, is DTGVSQNPRHKITKRGQNVTFRCDPISEHNRLYWYRQTLGQGPEFLTYFQNEAQLEKSRLLSDRFSAERPKGSFSTLEIQRTEQGDSAMYLCASTLDRKCGYTFGSGTRLTVV.

The V and J genes are TRBV24-1 and TRBJ2-3, with D perhaps given as TRBD1 or TRBD2 (5 bases each). This CDR3 is 15 amino acids long. CDR1 is KGHDR, CDR2 SFDVKD, per germline. V lost 12 bases and J lost 2, with 20 bases in between. The CDR3 coding sequence is TGTGCCGCCTCTCGGGACGGGATCGACACAGATACGCAGTATTTT. It codes for CAASRDGIDTDTQYF.

The J gene is TRBJ1-4, the V gene TRBV4-1; 9 positions agree with TRBD1. The CDR3 extends over 16 amino acids. The ends lost 1 base at V and 7 bases at J; junction bases unmatched: 7. CDR1 and CDR2 from the germline V gene are MGHRA and YSYEKL. CDR3 region: CASSQAGQGLIEKLFF. CDR3 nucleotides: TGCGCCAGCAGCCAAGCGGGACAGGGTCTAATTGAAAAACTGTTTTTT.

Worth noting for this clonotype: A junction end diverges from the germline sequence, so it may reflect a read error. The chain joins TRBV11-2 to TRBJ1-6, with 12 bases that match TRBD1. CDR1 and CDR2 (germline): SGHAT, FQNNGV. CDR3 size: 20 residues. CDR3: CAGSMGWGQGALTYNSPLHF. CDR3 nucleotides: TGTGCCGGCAGCATGGGCTGGGGACAGGGGGCGTTAACCTATAATTCACCCCTCCACTTT.

The chain has TRBV11-2 and TRBJ1-6; 9 bases are a match to TRBD1. The CDR3 is 16 residues long. Trimming took 3 bases from V and 11 from J; bases not matched to a gene: 11. Looked up from germline, CDR1 is SGHAT and CDR2 is FQNNGV. CDR3 sequence: CASSFAPGQGIAPLHF. The CDR3 DNA sequence: TGTGCCAGCAGCTTTGCTCCGGGACAGGGTATAGCACCCCTCCACTTT. Complete variable domain (other parts from reference TRBV11-2 and TRBJ1-6): EAGVAQSPRYKIIEKRQSVAFWCNPISGHATLYWYQQILGQGPKLLIQFQNNGVVDDSQLPKDRFSAERLKGVDSTLKIQPAKLEDSAVYLCASSFAPGQGIAPLHFGNGTRLTVT.

V usage is TRBV7-2 and J usage is TRBJ2-1; 8 bases agree with TRBD2. The CDR3 loop spans 17 amino acids. From germline, CDR1 is SGHTA and CDR2 FQGNSA. The V segment lost 4 bases and the J segment 1 base; nucleotides outside the gene matches: 9. CDR3 coding DNA: TGTGCCAGCAGCTCTCGACGGGGGGGCAGGTCCTACAATGAGCAGTTCTTC. Its translation is CASSSRRGGRSYNEQFF.

The J gene is TRBJ2-7, the V gene TRBV27; D gene uncertain. There are 15 residues in the CDR3. The V end was cut by 3 bases, the J end by 0 bases, with 12 bases between. CDR1 MNHEY and CDR2 SMNVEV come from the germline V gene (reference sequence). The CDR3 coding sequence is TGTGCCAGCAGTTTTCTTCCCAAGAGCTCCTACGAGCAGTACTTC. Protein sequence: CASSFLPKSSYEQYF.

This rearrangement joins TRBV7-2 to TRBJ2-1; D is unclear. Trimming took off 2 bases at V and 7 bases at J, with 18 bases between the two ends. The CDR3 contains 16 residues. Germline values: CDR1 SGHTA, CDR2 FQGNSA. The DNA of the CDR3 is TGTGCCAGCAGCTTATATCCCCAAAAAGTAGGAAATGAGCAGTTCTTC. As protein: CASSLYPQKVGNEQFF.

The table lists this clonotype with a few counts. The chain has TRBV21-1 and TRBJ2-4. TRBV21-1 represents a pseudogene. This CDR3 has 15 amino acids. The CDR3 loop reads CASSRRACLGHIQYF. In DNA form, the CDR3 reads TGTGCCAGCAGCAGAAGGGCCTGCCTCGGGCACATTCAGTACTTC.

The sample holds a few counts of this clonotype. The chain's CDR3 is CASSKSGTPDNEQFF. The CDR3 nucleotides read TGTGCCAGCAGCAAATCCGGGACGCCGGACAATGAGCAGTTCTTC. The chain joins TRBV11-2 to TRBJ2-1; perhaps D is TRBD1 or TRBD2 (5 bases each). Germline CDR1 and CDR2: SGHAT and FQNNGV. The length of the CDR3 is 15 residues. The V end lost 5 bases, the J end lost 5 bases, and 16 bases lay between the germline ends.

This clonotype was seen a few times. This sequence joins TRBV6-6 and TRBJ2-7; no clear D gene. Germline V gene sequence: CDR1 MNHNY, CDR2 SVGAGI (reference sequence). The length of the CDR3 is 11 residues. Trimming pared 6 bases from V and 5 bases from J, leaving 8 bases between. CDR3 region: CASSQINEQYF. CDR3 in DNA: TGTGCCAGCAGCCAAATCAACGAGCAGTACTTC.

This chain connects TRBV29-1 to TRBJ2-7; TRBD2 is a possible D gene (5 bases). The CDR3 has 13 residues. Germline V CDR1 and CDR2: SQVTM, ANQGSEA. V was clipped by 4 bases and J by 2 bases, with 12 bases between them. This CDR3 reads CSVGGFGAYEQYF. The CDR3 bases are TGCAGCGTTGGCGGGTTTGGAGCCTACGAGCAGTACTTC.